This record looks at one T cell receptor (beta chain) sequence and its context. The CDR3 runs 12 residues. V gave up 3 bases and J gave up 8 bases, with 11 bases separating them. Germline V gene lookup returns CDR1 DFQATT and CDR2 SNEGSKA (reference sequence). These data are taken from a study of blood T cell repertoires in COVID-19. Whole-study context: COVID-19 samples from acute and convalescent phases originated in the United States, Italy and Spain. Nucleic acid was either cDNA or gDNA, and it came from T cells, B-cell-depleted T cells, or PBMCs.

As processed by the authors: By means of reference gene primer amplification, nucleated cell counts were estimated. The repertoire was sequenced with immunoSEQ multiplex PCR; TCRdb's copy has only in-frame clones and lacks some. V, J and clone size derive from that table, while D and trimming were established from the DNA sequence. Here the sample spans around 72,000 clones, more than 90% being singletons. The TCR originated in a human donor with active COVID-19. The donor label of this sample is uncertain. V gene TRBV20-1 combines with J gene TRBJ2-1; no clear D gene. The specimen sequenced was peripheral blood. The CDR3 DNA sequence: TGCAGTGCTAGTTCTAAAGAGTATGAGCAGTTCTTC. Encoded protein: CSASSKEYEQFF.